A selection of T cell receptor beta chains follows, all from one sample in a study of blood T cell repertoires in COVID-19. Profiled with immunoSEQ multiplex PCR; TCRdb holds only in-frame clones, not every one. The table includes 23,000 or so clones, approximately 91% detected once. The source material was peripheral blood. The receptors were sampled from a woman aged 70-85 years with active COVID-19. The CDR3 runs from the conserved cysteine through the conserved F or W. A D gene is named only where the DNA matches it firmly. Clone size is not always given. Where it is, it says once, few, many or a class for expanded clones.

V gene	CDR3 length	clone size	D gene	J gene	CDR3 protein	CDR3 DNA
TRBV5-1	15	-	TRBD2	TRBJ2-1	CASSPRSGSSGEQFF	TGCGCCAGCAGCCCTCGGAGCGGGAGTAGCGGTGAGCAGTTCTTC
TRBV30	13	once	TRBD2	TRBJ2-3	CACKLAGLDTQYF	TGTGCCTGCAAACTAGCGGGATTGGATACGCAGTATTTT
TRBV28	15	-	-	TRBJ1-5	CASSRGLWANQPQHF	TGTGCCAGCAGCCGGGGACTCTGGGCCAATCAGCCCCAGCATTTT
TRBV12-3/TRBV12-4	13	-	-	TRBJ1-2	CASSRTANYGYTF	TGTGCCAGCAGTAGGACTGCCAACTATGGCTACACCTTC
TRBV19	15	-	-	TRBJ1-5	CASLTTAYSNQPQHF	TGTGCCAGTTTGACGACAGCCTATAGCAATCAGCCCCAGCATTTT
TRBV11-2	14	-	TRBD1	TRBJ2-7	CASSSRTGPYEQYF	TGTGCCAGCAGCTCAAGGACAGGGCCCTACGAGCAGTACTTC
TRBV7-2	16	few	TRBD2	TRBJ2-2	CASSLVPSGRTGELFF	TGTGCCAGCAGCTTAGTCCCTAGCGGGAGGACCGGGGAGCTGTTTTTT
TRBV27	13	-	TRBD1	TRBJ1-2	CASSRGTAYGYTF	TGTGCCAGCAGCAGAGGGACAGCCTATGGCTACACCTTC
TRBV4-1	15	-	-	TRBJ1-2	CASQNRQTANYGYTF	TGCGCCAGCCAAAATCGACAGACGGCTAACTATGGCTACACCTTC
TRBV9	15	-	TRBD2	TRBJ2-3	CASSVGPGGSDTQYF	TGTGCCAGCAGCGTAGGACCGGGAGGGTCAGATACGCAGTATTTT
TRBV12-1	15	-	-	TRBJ2-2	CASSFAGGETGELFF	TGTGCCAGCAGCTTTGCGGGAGGGGAGACCGGGGAGCTGTTTTTT